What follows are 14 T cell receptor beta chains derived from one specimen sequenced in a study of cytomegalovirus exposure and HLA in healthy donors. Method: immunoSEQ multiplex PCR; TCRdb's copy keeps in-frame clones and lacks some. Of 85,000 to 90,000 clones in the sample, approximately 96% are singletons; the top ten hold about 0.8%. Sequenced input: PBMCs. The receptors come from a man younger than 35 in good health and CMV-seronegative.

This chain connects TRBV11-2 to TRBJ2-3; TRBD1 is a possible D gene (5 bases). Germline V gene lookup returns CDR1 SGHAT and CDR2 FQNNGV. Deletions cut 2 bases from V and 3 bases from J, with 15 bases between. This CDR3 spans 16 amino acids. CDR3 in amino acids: CASSLTLGLGTDTQYF. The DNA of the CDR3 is TGTGCCAGCAGCTTAACCTTGGGGCTAGGAACAGATACGCAGTATTTT.

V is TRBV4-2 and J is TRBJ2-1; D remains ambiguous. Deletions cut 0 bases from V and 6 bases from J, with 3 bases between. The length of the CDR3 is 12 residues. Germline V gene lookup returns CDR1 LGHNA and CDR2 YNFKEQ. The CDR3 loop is CASSQDRNEQFF. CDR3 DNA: TGTGCCAGCAGCCAAGACCGCAATGAGCAGTTCTTC.

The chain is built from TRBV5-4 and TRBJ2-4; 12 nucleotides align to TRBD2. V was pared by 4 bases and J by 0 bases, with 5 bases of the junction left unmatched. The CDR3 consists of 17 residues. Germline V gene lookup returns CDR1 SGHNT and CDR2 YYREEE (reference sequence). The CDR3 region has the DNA TGTGCCAGCAGCCGGACTAGCGGGGACCTAGCCAAAAACATTCAGTACTTC. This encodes CASSRTSGDLAKNIQYF.

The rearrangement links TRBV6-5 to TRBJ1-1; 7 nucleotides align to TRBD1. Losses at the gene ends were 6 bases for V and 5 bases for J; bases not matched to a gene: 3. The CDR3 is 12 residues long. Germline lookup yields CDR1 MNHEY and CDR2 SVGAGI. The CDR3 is CASSLTGTEAFF. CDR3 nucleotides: TGTGCCAGCAGCCTGACAGGGACTGAAGCTTTCTTT.

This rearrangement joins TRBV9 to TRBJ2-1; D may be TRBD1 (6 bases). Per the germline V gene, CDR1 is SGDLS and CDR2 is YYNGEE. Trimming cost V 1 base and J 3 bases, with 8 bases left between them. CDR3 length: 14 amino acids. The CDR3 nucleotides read TGTGCCAGCAGCGTATGGGGGCACTACAATGAGCAGTTCTTC. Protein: CASSVWGHYNEQFF.

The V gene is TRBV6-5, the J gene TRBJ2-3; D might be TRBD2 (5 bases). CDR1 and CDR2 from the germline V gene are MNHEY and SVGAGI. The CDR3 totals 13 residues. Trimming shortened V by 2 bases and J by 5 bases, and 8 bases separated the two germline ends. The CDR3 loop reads CASSYGSEDTQYF. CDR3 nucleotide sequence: TGTGCCAGCAGTTACGGGAGCGAAGATACGCAGTATTTT.

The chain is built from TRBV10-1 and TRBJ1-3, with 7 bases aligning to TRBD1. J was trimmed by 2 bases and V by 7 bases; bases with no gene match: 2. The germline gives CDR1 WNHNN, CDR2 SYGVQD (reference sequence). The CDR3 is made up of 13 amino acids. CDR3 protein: CASTGQAGNTIYF. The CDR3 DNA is TGCGCCAGCACCGGACAGGCTGGAAACACCATATATTTT.

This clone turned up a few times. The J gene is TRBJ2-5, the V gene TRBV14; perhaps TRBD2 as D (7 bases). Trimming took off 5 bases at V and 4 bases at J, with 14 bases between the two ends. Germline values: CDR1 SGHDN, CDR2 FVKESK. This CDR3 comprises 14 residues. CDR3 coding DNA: TGTGCCAGCAGCGCGGGGGCTAGATCAGAGACCCAGTACTTC. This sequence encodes CASSAGARSETQYF.

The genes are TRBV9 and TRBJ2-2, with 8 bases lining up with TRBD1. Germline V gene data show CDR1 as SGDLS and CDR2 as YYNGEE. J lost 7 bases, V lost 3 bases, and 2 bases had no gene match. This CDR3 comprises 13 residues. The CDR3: CASSGQGIGELFF. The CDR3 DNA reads TGTGCCAGCAGCGGACAGGGGATCGGGGAGCTGTTTTTT.

The DNA of the CDR3 is TGTGCCAGCAGTTACCGGGGGGACGAGCAGTACTTC. Protein sequence: CASSYRGDEQYF. The J gene is TRBJ2-7, the V gene TRBV6-6, with TRBD2 identical over 7 bases. The CDR3 loop spans 12 amino acids. The germline V gene encodes CDR1 MNHNY and CDR2 SVGAGI (reference sequence). The trim removed 2 bases at V and 5 bases at J, leaving 0 bases unmatched.

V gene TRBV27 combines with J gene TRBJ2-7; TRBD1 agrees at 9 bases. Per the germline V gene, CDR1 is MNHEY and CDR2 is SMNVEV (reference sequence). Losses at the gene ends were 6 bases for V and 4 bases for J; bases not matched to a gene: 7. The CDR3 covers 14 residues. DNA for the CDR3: TGTGCCAGCAGGCTCCGGGACAGGGCGTACGAGCAGTACTTC. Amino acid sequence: CASRLRDRAYEQYF.

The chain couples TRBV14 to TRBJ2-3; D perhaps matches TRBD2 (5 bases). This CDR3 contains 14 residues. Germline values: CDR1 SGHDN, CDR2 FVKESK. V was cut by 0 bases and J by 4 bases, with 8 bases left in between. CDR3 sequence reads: CASSQDNGADTQYF. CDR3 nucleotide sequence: TGTGCCAGCAGCCAAGATAACGGGGCAGATACGCAGTATTTT.

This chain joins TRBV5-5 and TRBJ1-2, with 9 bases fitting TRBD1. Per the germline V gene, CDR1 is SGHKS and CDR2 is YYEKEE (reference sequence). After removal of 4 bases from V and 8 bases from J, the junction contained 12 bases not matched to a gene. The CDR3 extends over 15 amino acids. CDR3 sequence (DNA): TGTGCCAGCAGCGCGACAGGGGGGTCCGCTTGGGGCTACACCTTC. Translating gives CASSATGGSAWGYTF.

As DNA, the CDR3 is TGTGCCAGCAGTATCGGTCGAGGGAGCTCCTACAATGAGCAGTTCTTC. Amino acids: CASSIGRGSSYNEQFF. This chain links TRBV13 with TRBJ2-1; possibly TRBD2 for D (5 bases). The CDR3 is 16 amino acids. Trimming removed 6 bases from V and 0 bases from J, with 15 bases in between. Germline-derived CDR1 and CDR2 are PRHDT and FYEKMQ (reference sequence).